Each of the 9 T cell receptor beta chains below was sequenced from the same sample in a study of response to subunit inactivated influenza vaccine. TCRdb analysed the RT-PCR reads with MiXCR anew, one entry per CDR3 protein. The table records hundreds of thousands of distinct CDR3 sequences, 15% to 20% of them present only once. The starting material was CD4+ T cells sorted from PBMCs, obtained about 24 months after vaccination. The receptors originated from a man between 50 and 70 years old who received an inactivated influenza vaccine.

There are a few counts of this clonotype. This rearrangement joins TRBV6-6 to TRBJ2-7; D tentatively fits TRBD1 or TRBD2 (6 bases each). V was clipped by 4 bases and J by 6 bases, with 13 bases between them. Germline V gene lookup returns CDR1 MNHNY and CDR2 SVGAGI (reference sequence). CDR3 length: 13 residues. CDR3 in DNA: TGTGCCAGCAGTTTCGTCGAGGGGGGCGAGCAGTACTTC. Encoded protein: CASSFVEGGEQYF.

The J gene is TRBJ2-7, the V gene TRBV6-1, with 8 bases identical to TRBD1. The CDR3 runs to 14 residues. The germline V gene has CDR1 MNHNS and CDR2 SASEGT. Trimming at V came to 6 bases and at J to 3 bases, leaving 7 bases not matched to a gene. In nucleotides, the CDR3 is TGTGCCAGCAGCCGAGGACAGGGATACTACGAGCAGTACTTC. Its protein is CASSRGQGYYEQYF.

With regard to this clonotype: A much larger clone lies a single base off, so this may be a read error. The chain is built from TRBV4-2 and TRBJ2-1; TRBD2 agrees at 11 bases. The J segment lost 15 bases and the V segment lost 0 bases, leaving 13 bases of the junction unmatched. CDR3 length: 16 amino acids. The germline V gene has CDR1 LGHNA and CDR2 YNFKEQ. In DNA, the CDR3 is TGTGCCAGCAGCCAAGACCTGGGGCTAGCGGGAGGAATGTCGTTCTTC. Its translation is CASSQDLGLAGGMSFF.

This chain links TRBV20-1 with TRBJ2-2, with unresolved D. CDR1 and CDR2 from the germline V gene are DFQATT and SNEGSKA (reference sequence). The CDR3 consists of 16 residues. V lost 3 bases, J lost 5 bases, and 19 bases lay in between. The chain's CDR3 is CSASGAGPQRTGELFF. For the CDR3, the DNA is TGCAGTGCTAGCGGTGCCGGGCCCCAGAGGACCGGGGAGCTGTTTTTT.

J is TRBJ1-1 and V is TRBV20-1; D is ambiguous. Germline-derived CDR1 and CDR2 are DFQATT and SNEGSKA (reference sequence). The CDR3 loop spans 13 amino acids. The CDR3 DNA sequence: TGCATCTACGAAGGGCGGAGCGGGACTGAAGCTTTCTTT. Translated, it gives CIYEGRSGTEAFF.

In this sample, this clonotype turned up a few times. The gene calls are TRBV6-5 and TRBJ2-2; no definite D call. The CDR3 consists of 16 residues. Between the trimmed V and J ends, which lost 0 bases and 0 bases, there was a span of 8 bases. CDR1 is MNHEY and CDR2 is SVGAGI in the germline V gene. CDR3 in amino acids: CASSYSAVSNTGELFF. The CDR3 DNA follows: TGTGCCAGCAGTTACTCGGCAGTTTCGAACACCGGGGAGCTGTTTTTT.

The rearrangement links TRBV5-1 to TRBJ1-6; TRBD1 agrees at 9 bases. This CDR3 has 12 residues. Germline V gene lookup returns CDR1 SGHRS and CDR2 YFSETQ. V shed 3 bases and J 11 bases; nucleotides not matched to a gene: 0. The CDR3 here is CASSWTGAPLHF. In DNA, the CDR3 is TGCGCCAGCAGCTGGACAGGGGCACCCCTCCACTTT.

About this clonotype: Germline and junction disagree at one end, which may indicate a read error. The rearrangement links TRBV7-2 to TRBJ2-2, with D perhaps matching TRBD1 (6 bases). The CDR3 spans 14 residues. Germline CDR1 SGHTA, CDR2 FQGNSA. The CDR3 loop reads CASRLGGWDGELFF. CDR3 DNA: TGTGCCAGCAGATTAGGGGGTTGGGACGGGGAGCTGTTTTTT.

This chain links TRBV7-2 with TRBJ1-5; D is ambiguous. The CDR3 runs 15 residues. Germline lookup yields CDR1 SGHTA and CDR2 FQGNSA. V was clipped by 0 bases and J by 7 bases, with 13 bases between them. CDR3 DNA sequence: TGTGCCAGCAGCTTAGCAAGGCTAGGGAACCAGCCCCAGCATTTT. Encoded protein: CASSLARLGNQPQHF. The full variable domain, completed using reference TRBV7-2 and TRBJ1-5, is GAGVSQSPSNKVTEKGKDVELRCDPISGHTALYWYRQSLGQGLEFLIYFQGNSAPDKSGLPSDRFSAERTGGSVSTLTIQRTQQEDSAVYLCASSLARLGNQPQHFGDGTRLSIL.